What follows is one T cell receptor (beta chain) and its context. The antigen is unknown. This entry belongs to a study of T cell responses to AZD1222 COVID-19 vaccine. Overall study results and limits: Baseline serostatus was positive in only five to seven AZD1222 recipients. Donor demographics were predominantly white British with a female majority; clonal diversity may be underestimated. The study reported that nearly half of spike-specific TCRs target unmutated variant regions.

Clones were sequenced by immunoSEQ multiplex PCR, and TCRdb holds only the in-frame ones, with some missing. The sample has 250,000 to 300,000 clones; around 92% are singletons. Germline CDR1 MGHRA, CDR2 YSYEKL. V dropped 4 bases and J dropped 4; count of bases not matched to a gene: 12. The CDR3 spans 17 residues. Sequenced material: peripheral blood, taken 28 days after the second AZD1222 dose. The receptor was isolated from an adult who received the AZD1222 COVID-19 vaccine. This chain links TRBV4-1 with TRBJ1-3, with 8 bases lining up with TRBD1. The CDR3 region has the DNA TGCGCCAGCAGCCGCGCACAGGGACAGGCCGGGGGAAACACCATATATTTT. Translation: CASSRAQGQAGGNTIYF.